This TCR beta chain was recovered during a study of shared clonotypes between healthy human individuals. Broader study findings: Naive subsets, compared against memory subsets, generally had larger estimated richness values. Few donors restricted represented genetic and exposure-history diversity.

The protocol was immunoSEQ multiplex PCR, while the TCRdb copy is restricted to in-frame clones and leaves out a portion. Of approximately 330,000 clones listed, 73% are singletons. Note on this clone: Antigen: not known.

V gave up 0 bases and J gave up 0 bases; unmatched junction bases: 3. This CDR3 contains 16 residues. Looked up from germline, CDR1 is SGDLS and CDR2 is YYNGEE. The chain combines TRBV9 with TRBJ2-1; 7 nucleotides agree with TRBD1. Sequencing was done on a sample of memory CD4+ T cells sorted from blood. Indicated subset: CD45RA-negative fraction. This sequence originates from a man in his thirties or forties in good health. The CDR3 reads CASSVARDSSYNEQFF. The CDR3 coding sequence is TGTGCCAGCAGCGTAGCTCGGGACAGCTCCTACAATGAGCAGTTCTTC.